A selection of T cell receptor beta chains follows, all from one sample in a study of blood T cell repertoires in COVID-19. Only in-frame clones appear in the TCRdb table, and some are missing; sequencing was by immunoSEQ multiplex PCR. The top ten clones hold around 2% of a sample with about 97,000 clones, 80% to 95% of them seen once. Material for sequencing was peripheral blood. These receptors were collected from a woman aged 45-65 years with COVID-19, enrolled during active disease. The CDR3 runs from the conserved cysteine through the conserved F or W. A D gene is named only where the DNA matches it firmly. Rows give clone size only sometimes, using once, few, many, or a class for an expanded clone.

D gene: .; V gene: TRBV6-2/TRBV6-3; clone size: once; J gene: TRBJ1-2; CDR3 length: 15; CDR3 DNA: TGTGCCAGCAGTTACTCGTCGACAGCTAACTATGGCTACACCTTC; CDR3 protein: CASSYSSTANYGYTF
D gene: .; V gene: TRBV6-5; clone size: .; J gene: TRBJ1-1; CDR3 length: 10; CDR3 DNA: TGTGCCAGCAGTTCAGATGAAGCTTTCTTT; CDR3 protein: CASSSDEAFF
D gene: .; V gene: TRBV12-3/TRBV12-4; clone size: .; J gene: TRBJ1-2; CDR3 length: 13; CDR3 DNA: TGTGCCAGCAGTTTACAGGGATACTATGGCTACACCTTC; CDR3 protein: CASSLQGYYGYTF
D gene: TRBD1; V gene: TRBV10-2; clone size: .; J gene: TRBJ2-7; CDR3 length: 12; CDR3 DNA: TGCGCCAGCAGCCAGGGGGCCTACGAGCAGTACTTC; CDR3 protein: CASSQGAYEQYF
D gene: .; V gene: TRBV12-3/TRBV12-4; clone size: .; J gene: TRBJ2-5; CDR3 length: 12; CDR3 DNA: TGTGCCAGCAGTGGGGGGTGGGAGACCCAGTACTTC; CDR3 protein: CASSGGWETQYF
D gene: .; V gene: TRBV2; clone size: .; J gene: TRBJ1-6; CDR3 length: 15; CDR3 DNA: TGTGCCAGCACGCGGGGGGCCGTTCTAAATTCACCCCTCCACTTT; CDR3 protein: CASTRGAVLNSPLHF
D gene: TRBD1; V gene: TRBV25-1; clone size: .; J gene: TRBJ1-1; CDR3 length: 13; CDR3 DNA: TGTGCCAGCAGTGGGGGACAGGGGAGGGAAACTTTCTTT; CDR3 protein: CASSGGQGRETFF
D gene: .; V gene: TRBV6-1; clone size: .; J gene: TRBJ1-2; CDR3 length: 18; CDR3 DNA: TGTGCCAGCAGTGAAAGGCTCCAGAGAGGCACCACTAACTATGGCTACACCTTC; CDR3 protein: CASSERLQRGTTNYGYTF
D gene: .; V gene: TRBV27; clone size: few; J gene: TRBJ1-3; CDR3 length: 14; CDR3 DNA: TGTGCCAGCAGGGAAGGGGTATCTGGAAACACCATATATTTT; CDR3 protein: CASREGVSGNTIYF
D gene: .; V gene: TRBV2; clone size: .; J gene: TRBJ2-5; CDR3 length: 13; CDR3 DNA: TGTGCCAGCATAAGGACTTTGCGAGAGACCCAGTACTTC; CDR3 protein: CASIRTLRETQYF
D gene: TRBD1; V gene: TRBV9; clone size: .; J gene: TRBJ1-2; CDR3 length: 14; CDR3 DNA: TGTGCCAGCAGCGTGGGGGACAGGGGCTATGGCTACACCTTC; CDR3 protein: CASSVGDRGYGYTF
D gene: TRBD1; V gene: TRBV28; clone size: .; J gene: TRBJ1-2; CDR3 length: 16; CDR3 DNA: TGTGCCAGCAGCCCCTCCGGGACAGGGAAAGACTATGGCTACACCTTC; CDR3 protein: CASSPSGTGKDYGYTF
D gene: TRBD1; V gene: TRBV7-9; clone size: .; J gene: TRBJ1-2; CDR3 length: 16; CDR3 DNA: TGTGCCAGCAGCCAGCCAGGGGGCATTGGGGGGTATGGCTACACCTTC; CDR3 protein: CASSQPGGIGGYGYTF
D gene: .; V gene: TRBV6-1; clone size: .; J gene: TRBJ1-3; CDR3 length: 15; CDR3 DNA: TGTGCCAGCAGTGAAGTAGGAGGGGAAGGAAACACCATATATTTT; CDR3 protein: CASSEVGGEGNTIYF
D gene: .; V gene: TRBV7-3; clone size: .; J gene: TRBJ2-3; CDR3 length: 14; CDR3 DNA: TGTGCCAGCAGCTTAAGACCCGGGGTAGATACGCAGTATTTT; CDR3 protein: CASSLRPGVDTQYF
D gene: .; V gene: TRBV14; clone size: .; J gene: TRBJ2-7; CDR3 length: 13; CDR3 DNA: TGTGCCAGCAGCGGACAGAGGGCCTACGAGCAGTACTTC; CDR3 protein: CASSGQRAYEQYF
D gene: .; V gene: TRBV6-5; clone size: .; J gene: TRBJ1-2; CDR3 length: 14; CDR3 DNA: TGTGCCAGCAGAGACCCCGGGGTTAACTATGGCTACACCTTC; CDR3 protein: CASRDPGVNYGYTF
D gene: TRBD1; V gene: TRBV4-3; clone size: .; J gene: TRBJ2-7; CDR3 length: 17; CDR3 DNA: TGCGCCAGCAGCCACGTCCCGGGACAGGGGAATCTGTACGAGCAGTACTTC; CDR3 protein: CASSHVPGQGNLYEQYF
D gene: .; V gene: TRBV6-1; clone size: .; J gene: TRBJ1-1; CDR3 length: 15; CDR3 DNA: TGTGCCAGCAGTGAAGCGCTTACCAAAATCGAGAAAGCTTTCTTT; CDR3 protein: CASSEALTKIEKAFF
D gene: .; V gene: TRBV4-1; clone size: .; J gene: TRBJ1-1; CDR3 length: 14; CDR3 DNA: TGCGCCAGCAGCCGAATCGGGTCTAACACTGAAGCTTTCTTT; CDR3 protein: CASSRIGSNTEAFF
D gene: .; V gene: TRBV24-1; clone size: .; J gene: TRBJ1-1; CDR3 length: 13; CDR3 DNA: TGTGCCACCAGTGTCGGCCCCGGGGCTGAAGCTTTCTTT; CDR3 protein: CATSVGPGAEAFF
D gene: .; V gene: TRBV12-5; clone size: .; J gene: TRBJ2-1; CDR3 length: 17; CDR3 DNA: TGTGCTAGTGGTTTGGTAAGGCGGGGACGCTCCTACAATGAGCAGTTCTTC; CDR3 protein: CASGLVRRGRSYNEQFF
D gene: .; V gene: TRBV7-8; clone size: .; J gene: TRBJ2-7; CDR3 length: 14; CDR3 DNA: TGTGCCAGCAGCCAGGGACTTTACTCCTACGAGCAGTACTTC; CDR3 protein: CASSQGLYSYEQYF
D gene: .; V gene: TRBV9; clone size: .; J gene: TRBJ1-2; CDR3 length: 15; CDR3 DNA: TGTGCCAGCAGCCCGAACACGGCCGTTGGGGAGGGCTACACCTTC; CDR3 protein: CASSPNTAVGEGYTF
D gene: .; V gene: TRBV6-5; clone size: .; J gene: TRBJ1-6; CDR3 length: 14; CDR3 DNA: TGTGCCAGCAGTCTCATTAACTCAGGGTCATCCCTCCACTTT; CDR3 protein: CASSLINSGSSLHF
D gene: .; V gene: TRBV19; clone size: .; J gene: TRBJ1-1; CDR3 length: 13; CDR3 DNA: TGTGCCAGTAGTATGGGGCCGATTCCTGAAGCTTTCTTT; CDR3 protein: CASSMGPIPEAFF
D gene: .; V gene: TRBV24-1; clone size: .; J gene: TRBJ1-1; CDR3 length: 13; CDR3 DNA: TGTGCCACCTCGGCAGGGTTGAACACTGAAGCTTTCTTT; CDR3 protein: CATSAGLNTEAFF
D gene: TRBD2; V gene: TRBV7-9; clone size: .; J gene: TRBJ2-2; CDR3 length: 17; CDR3 DNA: TGTGCCAGCAGCTTGGAGCGGGGGGCGTCGAACACCGGGGAGCTGTTTTTT; CDR3 protein: CASSLERGASNTGELFF
D gene: TRBD2; V gene: TRBV2; clone size: .; J gene: TRBJ2-2; CDR3 length: 16; CDR3 DNA: TGTGCCAGCACCAATCGAGCGGGGGAGTCCACCGGGGAGCTGTTTTTT; CDR3 protein: CASTNRAGESTGELFF